The subject of this entry is one TCR beta chain. The data are from a study of identical twins. TCRdb reprocessed the 5' RACE reads via MiXCR and lists one record per CDR3 protein. Here the sample spans around 200,000 distinct CDR3 sequences, over 8% being singletons. Trimming pared 0 bases from V and 10 bases from J, leaving 13 bases between. The CDR3 loop spans 14 amino acids. The V gene's germline CDR1 is SGHTA and CDR2 FQGNSA. This TCR came from a woman between 18 and 29 years old in good health. J is TRBJ2-1 and V is TRBV7-2, with D possibly being TRBD2 (5 bases). Sequenced sample: memory (CD45RO+) T cells sorted from blood. CDR3 nucleotides: TGTGCCAGCAGCTTAGCCCTAGTCTCGGGGGAGCAGTTCTTC. Translation: CASSLALVSGEQFF.